A selection of T cell receptor beta chains follows, all from one sample in a study of T-cell reconstitution after alpha-beta-depleted transplantation in children. TCRdb processed the PCR reads anew with MiXCR; each CDR3 protein has one entry. The sample has around 700,000 distinct CDR3 sequences, over 10% seen once. The source material was PBMCs, sampled before TCRalphabeta/CD19-depleted stem cell transplant. Every receptor here comes from a girl aged 2 to 9 with congenital amegakaryocytic thrombocytopenia, due to receive a stem cell transplant. The CDR3 runs from the conserved cysteine through the conserved F or W. The D gene is left open where the match is weak. Where a row states a size, it is once, few, many or the class of an expanded clone; other rows omit it.

many,TRBV20-1,NA,TRBJ1-1,TGCAGTGCGCGTGCAGGGGTTCGAACTGAAGCTTTCTTT,CSARAGVRTEAFF
many,TRBV20-1,TRBD1,TRBJ1-2,TGCAGTGCGAGTCGTTATAACAGGGGGTACTATGGCTACACCTTC,CSASRYNRGYYGYTF
NA,TRBV5-1,NA,TRBJ2-3,TGCGCCAGCATTAAGGGACCTCTCGAAGCCACAGATACGCAGTATTTT,CASIKGPLEATDTQYF
many,TRBV7-9,TRBD2,TRBJ2-1,TGTGCCAGCAGCGCCCCGGGACTACGACTAGAACAGTTCTTC,CASSAPGLRLEQFF
few,TRBV12-3/TRBV12-4,NA,TRBJ2-1,TGTGCCAGCAGTTTAGCGCTCCTCAGCAATGAGCAGTTTTTC,CASSLALLSNEQFF
NA,TRBV27,NA,TRBJ2-1,TGTGCCAGCAGTTTGGCGGGGCTGGCTACCCATGAGCAGTTCTTC,CASSLAGLATHEQFF
few,TRBV7-9,NA,TRBJ1-2,TGTGCCAGCAGCCCTCGGGACGACTTCGGCTACACCTTC,CASSPRDDFGYTF
many,TRBV5-1,TRBD2,TRBJ2-1,TGCGCCAGCAGCTTTTGGACTAGCGGGTACTACAATGAGCAGTTCTTC,CASSFWTSGYYNEQFF
NA,TRBV4-2,NA,TRBJ2-2,TGTGCCAGCAGCCAAGGGCTACCTACGGAGCTGTTTTTT,CASSQGLPTELFF
NA,TRBV7-2,TRBD1,TRBJ2-7,TGTGCCAGCAGAATTCCGGGACAGACCTACGAGCAGTACTTC,CASRIPGQTYEQYF
NA,TRBV14,TRBD2,TRBJ2-7,TGTGCCAGCAGCCTGGGACTACCCGGCTCCTACGAGCAGTACTTC,CASSLGLPGSYEQYF
many,TRBV5-1,TRBD2,TRBJ2-3,TGCGCCAGCAGCTTGGAAGCGGGAGTTGATACGCAGTATTTT,CASSLEAGVDTQYF
many,TRBV20-1,NA,TRBJ1-1,TGCAGTGCTAGAGACAGACAGGTCGGGACGCCTGAAGCTTTCTTT,CSARDRQVGTPEAFF
NA,TRBV6-1,NA,TRBJ2-7,TGTGCCAGCAGTCCCAGGGTATCTTGGTACTACGAGCAGTACTTC,CASSPRVSWYYEQYF
few,TRBV6-5,TRBD2,TRBJ2-1,TGTGCCAGCAGTTACCGGGGGGAGATCCAAGGGAATGAGCAGTTCTTC,CASSYRGEIQGNEQFF
many,TRBV7-2,NA,TRBJ2-1,TGTGCCAGCAGCTTAGTGTTCCGGGCCTACAATGAGCAGTTCTTC,CASSLVFRAYNEQFF
NA,TRBV18,NA,TRBJ1-4,TGTGCCAGCTCACCAAATCCCTCCGGGGGTGAAAAACTGTTTTTT,CASSPNPSGGEKLFF
many,TRBV20-1,TRBD2,TRBJ2-1,TGCAGTGCAAACCCCTTCGGGACTAGCCTTTACAATGAGCAGTTCTTC,CSANPFGTSLYNEQFF
many,TRBV3-1,NA,TRBJ1-1,TGTGCCAGCAGAAAGAGAGGGGCCTTGAACACTGAAGCTTTCTTT,CASRKRGALNTEAFF
few,TRBV12-3/TRBV12-4,TRBD1,TRBJ2-7,TGTGCCAGCAGTTCCAGGACAGGGGGTGCCTACGAGCAGTACTTC,CASSSRTGGAYEQYF
few,TRBV15,NA,TRBJ2-3,TGTGCCACCAGCAGACCTGGTGCGAGCGAGATTGGCACAGATACGCAGTATTTT,CATSRPGASEIGTDTQYF
many,TRBV24-1,TRBD1,TRBJ2-2,TGTGCCACCAGTGATCCCGGGACAGGGGTTACCGGGGAGCTGTTTTTT,CATSDPGTGVTGELFF
NA,TRBV7-9,NA,TRBJ2-1,TGTGCCAGCAGCTCGGCGACCAGGGGAACCGGTGGCAATGAGCAGTTCTTC,CASSSATRGTGGNEQFF
NA,TRBV20-1,NA,TRBJ2-5,TGCAGTGCCCCCTCGGCAGGGCAAAGTCAAGAGTCCCAGTACTTC,CSAPSAGQSQESQYF
few,TRBV7-8,NA,TRBJ1-5,TGTGCCAGCAGCGCGGTAGTTGGATCTTATAGCAATCAGCCCCAGCATTTT,CASSAVVGSYSNQPQHF
few,TRBV10-3,TRBD2,TRBJ2-7,TGTGCCATCAGTGAGTCCTACCGGACTAGCGGGAGTTACGAGCAGTACTTC,CAISESYRTSGSYEQYF
many,TRBV5-1,NA,TRBJ2-1,TGCGCCAGCAGCTTAGAAGGCAGGGGAATTGAGCAGTTCTTC,CASSLEGRGIEQFF
few,TRBV7-2,TRBD2,TRBJ2-1,TGTGCCAGCAGCCTCTGGACTAGCGTCCCAGAGCAGTTCTTC,CASSLWTSVPEQFF
NA,TRBV2,NA,TRBJ2-7,TGTGCCAGCGGGCCAGCCGCCAAAAAGCAGTACTTC,CASGPAAKKQYF
few,TRBV20-1,NA,TRBJ2-1,TGCAGTGCCGGCGCCATCCTCCTCTCGGGGGAGGAGCAGTTCTTC,CSAGAILLSGEEQFF
many,TRBV7-2,NA,TRBJ2-1,TGTGCCAGCAGCTCAACCGGGTACAATGAGCAGTTCTTC,CASSSTGYNEQFF
NA,TRBV7-9,NA,TRBJ2-1,TGTGCCAGCGGACCCTGGCTCTTCTTC,CASGPWLFF
many,TRBV5-1,NA,TRBJ2-1,TGCGCCAGCAGCTTTGCTAGCGAGTTTGAGCAGTTCTTC,CASSFASEFEQFF
many,TRBV12-3/TRBV12-4,NA,TRBJ1-2,TGTGCCAGCAGTGTTGGGACCCCTATTTCTGATGGCTACACCTTC,CASSVGTPISDGYTF
NA,TRBV20-1,TRBD1,TRBJ2-7,TGCAGTGCTGGACAGGGTATTCACTACGAGCAGTACTTC,CSAGQGIHYEQYF
many,TRBV24-1,TRBD1,TRBJ1-2,TGTGCCACCAGTGACGCCACCGGGACAGGGGTCGATGGCTACACCTTC,CATSDATGTGVDGYTF
many,TRBV12-3/TRBV12-4,NA,TRBJ2-2,TGTGCCAGCAGTTGGGATATCGGGAAATACACCGGGGAGCTGTTTTTT,CASSWDIGKYTGELFF
many,TRBV7-8,NA,TRBJ2-2,TGTGCCAGCAGCGTACAGGGTTCAGCCGGGGAGCTGTTTTTT,CASSVQGSAGELFF
many,TRBV7-6,NA,TRBJ2-7,TGTGCCAGCAGCTTAACAGGGATGGACGAGCAGTACTTC,CASSLTGMDEQYF
few,TRBV5-1,NA,TRBJ2-7,TGCGCCAGCAGTCCCATCTCCATCACAGGGACCCACGAGCAGTACTTC,CASSPISITGTHEQYF
many,TRBV29-1,NA,TRBJ2-1,TGCAGCGTCGCCCGAGGAGGGTTGGGCAATGAGCAGTTCTTC,CSVARGGLGNEQFF
many,TRBV11-2,NA,TRBJ2-1,TGTGCCAGCAGCTTAGTAGATTACAATGAGCAGTTCTTC,CASSLVDYNEQFF
many,TRBV12-3/TRBV12-4,NA,TRBJ1-5,TGTGCCAGCAGTTTGGATAAGTGGCAGGGAGGACAGCCCCAGCATTTT,CASSLDKWQGGQPQHF
many,TRBV29-1,TRBD2,TRBJ2-3,TGCAGCGTTGAAGATAGGGGGACTAGCGGGACTCCTACGCAGTATTTT,CSVEDRGTSGTPTQYF
few,TRBV4-1,NA,TRBJ2-7,TGCGCCAGCAGCCACTCAACAGCCTACAGGGCCGGTGAGCAGTACTTC,CASSHSTAYRAGEQYF
many,TRBV12-3/TRBV12-4,TRBD2,TRBJ2-2,TGTGCCACGGCGGGACTAGCGGGAGTGAACACCGGGGAGCTGTTTTTT,CATAGLAGVNTGELFF
few,TRBV7-8,TRBD2,TRBJ2-1,TGTGCCAGCAGCTGGAGCGGGAGTTACAATGAGCAGTTCTTC,CASSWSGSYNEQFF
many,TRBV25-1,TRBD1,TRBJ1-4,TGTGCCAGCAGGAGGGGACAGGGAGGAACTAATGAAAAACTGTTTTTT,CASRRGQGGTNEKLFF
few,TRBV10-3,TRBD2,TRBJ2-1,TGTGCCATCAGCCCCGCCGGGACTAGCGACCAAGATGAGCAGTTCTTC,CAISPAGTSDQDEQFF
many,TRBV20-1,TRBD2,TRBJ2-1,TGCAGTGCTAGAACCGCGGGAGGTTGGTACAATGAGCAGTTCTTC,CSARTAGGWYNEQFF
many,TRBV5-1,TRBD2,TRBJ2-2,TGCGCCAGCAGCTCCGGGACTATCAACACCGGGGAGCTGTTTTTT,CASSSGTINTGELFF
once,TRBV29-1,TRBD1,TRBJ1-5,TGCAGCGTGGGGGACAGGGGGCTTGGTCAGCCCCAGCATTTT,CSVGDRGLGQPQHF
NA,TRBV7-8,NA,TRBJ2-5,TGTGCCAGCAGCCCAGCGGGGACCCAGTACTTC,CASSPAGTQYF
NA,TRBV20-1,NA,TRBJ2-3,TGCAGTGCTAGCGTGCAGGGGACGAGCACAGATACGCAGTATTTT,CSASVQGTSTDTQYF
few,TRBV20-1,TRBD2,TRBJ2-1,TGCAGTGCTAGCAAGTCCTTGACTAGCGGGAGTAGTGAGCAGTTCTTC,CSASKSLTSGSSEQFF
many,TRBV27,NA,TRBJ1-1,TGTGCCAGCAGTAAGGACAGCGTGAACACTGAAGCTTTCTTT,CASSKDSVNTEAFF
few,TRBV12-3/TRBV12-4,NA,TRBJ2-1,TGTGCCAGCAGTGTGGGAGACGACCTGGAGCAGTTCTTC,CASSVGDDLEQFF
NA,TRBV9,TRBD2,TRBJ2-7,TGTGCCAGCAGCCTCCGGACTAGCGGGACCTCTATTTACGAGCAGTACTTC,CASSLRTSGTSIYEQYF
few,TRBV6-1,NA,TRBJ2-7,TGTGGAACGAGACTGGGAGGATCCTACGAGCAGTACTTC,CGTRLGGSYEQYF
many,TRBV4-1,TRBD2,TRBJ2-5,TGCGCCAGCAGTCCTAATAGCGGGAGTAAAGAGACCCAGTACTTC,CASSPNSGSKETQYF